This TCR beta chain was sequenced for a study of neurological immune-mediated disorders. In this sample, this clonotype turned up many times. This may arise from a read error, as a much more abundant clone is one base away. TCRdb reanalysed the 5' RACE reads using MiXCR and keeps one entry per CDR3 protein. The sample consists of 60,000 to 85,000 distinct CDR3 sequences, around 5.5% of them appearing once. The ends were cut back, 6 bases at V and 6 bases at J, with 14 bases in the middle. CDR1 is SGHTA, CDR2 FQGNSA, per germline. There are 14 residues in the CDR3. The sample was PBMCs. The TCR sequence derives from a man aged 18 to 30 with multiple sclerosis. V gene TRBV7-2 combines with J gene TRBJ2-2, with D maybe TRBD1 (5 bases). CDR3 nucleotides: TGTGCCAGCAGTAAGGGGCCTTACTCCGGGGAGCTGTTTTTT. Translation: CASSKGPYSGELFF.